Following are 26 T cell receptor beta chains from one sample sequenced in a study of blood T cell repertoires in COVID-19. Produced via immunoSEQ multiplex PCR; TCRdb's table is partial and in-frame only. The data contain roughly 180,000 clones, about 70% of them singletons. Source material: peripheral blood. These receptors originate from a woman between 50 and 59 years old with active or convalescent COVID-19.

This clone came up a few times. The chain carries TRBV6-5 and TRBJ1-2; D perhaps matches TRBD1 (5 bases). This CDR3 is built from 16 residues. CDR1 and CDR2 (germline): MNHEY, SVGAGI. The germline V and J ends were trimmed by 4 bases and 8 bases, with 23 bases remaining between them. CDR3: CASSFAPTRAAGGYTF. CDR3 in DNA: TGTGCCAGCAGTTTTGCCCCGACCAGGGCCGCCGGAGGCTACACCTTC.

The J gene is TRBJ2-2, the V gene TRBV28; no firm D call. Deletions cut 3 bases from V and 3 bases from J, with 8 bases between. Germline CDR1 MDHEN, CDR2 SYDVKM. The CDR3 covers 14 residues. CDR3 protein: CASSFRLDTGELFF. CDR3 bases: TGTGCCAGCAGTTTCAGGTTGGACACCGGGGAGCTGTTTTTT.

The genes are TRBV3-1 (or the pseudogene TRBV3-2) and TRBJ2-3; 10 nucleotides agree with TRBD2. The CDR3 is 15 residues long. V was pared by 1 base and J by 5 bases, with 3 bases of the junction left unmatched. CDR1 is LGHDT, CDR2 YNNKEL, per germline (reference sequence). This chain's CDR3 is CASSQGLAGVDTQYF. CDR3 DNA sequence: TGTGCCAGCAGCCAAGGGCTAGCGGGGGTAGATACGCAGTATTTT.

The genes are TRBV4-2 and TRBJ2-3; D perhaps matches TRBD2 (5 bases). Trimming pared 0 bases from V and 3 bases from J, leaving 13 bases between. The CDR3 loop spans 16 amino acids. The germline CDR1 and CDR2 sequences are LGHNA and YNFKEQ. In DNA, the CDR3 is TGTGCCAGCAGCCAAGATGGACGGGGTGAAACAGATACGCAGTATTTT. This translates into CASSQDGRGETDTQYF.

This clone occurred once. The V gene is TRBV11-3, the J gene TRBJ1-2, with 7 bases aligning to TRBD1. From germline, CDR1 is SGHNT and CDR2 YENEEA. This CDR3 spans 13 amino acids. After removal of 0 bases from V and 8 bases from J, the junction contained 3 bases not matched to a gene. Here the CDR3 DNA reads TGTGCCAGCAGCTTAGAAGGGGGCCGCGGCTACACCTTC. The encoded protein is CASSLEGGRGYTF.

This clone was seen a few times. Other DNA sequences in the same sample also yield this CDR3. The chain uses TRBV19 and TRBJ2-7, with 9 bases matching TRBD1. Trimming took 3 bases from V and 2 from J; bases not matched to a gene: 2. Germline CDR1 LNHDA, CDR2 SQIVND (reference sequence). The CDR3 is made up of 14 amino acids. CDR3 sequence (DNA): TGTGCCAGTAGTATCGGGACAGGGACCTACGAGCAGTACTTC. This sequence encodes CASSIGTGTYEQYF.

The chain employs TRBV7-3 and TRBJ2-7, with 7 nucleotides matching TRBD2. Germline V CDR1 and CDR2: SGHTA, FQGTGA. With 4 bases clipped from V and 6 bases from J, the junction kept 9 bases outside the gene matches. The CDR3 is 14 amino acids. CDR3 DNA: TGTGCCAGCAGCTGGGGAGGGACCCAGGGCGAGCAGTACTTC. This sequence encodes CASSWGGTQGEQYF.

J is TRBJ1-1 and V is TRBV4-1; 12 bases are shared with TRBD1. Germline trimming cut 0 bases from V and 0 bases from J; bases unmatched to any gene: 8. The CDR3 runs 19 residues. Germline V CDR1 and CDR2: MGHRA, YSYEKL. CDR3 protein: CASSQDPTGTGGMNTEAFF. CDR3 in DNA: TGCGCCAGCAGCCAAGATCCCACCGGGACAGGGGGCATGAACACTGAAGCTTTCTTT.

This chain connects TRBV18 to TRBJ1-5, with D tentatively TRBD1 (6 bases). Germline V CDR1 and CDR2: KGHSH, LQKENI. This CDR3 is 15 amino acids long. V was cut by 5 bases and J by 11 bases, with 22 bases left in between. The CDR3 region is CASSSDDRTVWAQHF. The CDR3 coding sequence is TGTGCCAGCTCAAGCGACGACAGGACCGTTTGGGCCCAGCATTTT. Supplemented by reference TRBV18 and TRBJ1-5, the full variable domain reads NAGVMQNPRHLVRRRGQEARLRCSPMKGHSHVYWYRQLPEEGLKFMVYLQKENIIDESGMPKERFSAEFPKEGPSILRIQQVVRGDSAAYFCASSSDDRTVWAQHFGDGTRLSIL.

For the CDR3, the DNA is TGTGCCTCTCATCAGGGGACAGGGGGGTACTACGAGCAGTACTTC. Its protein product is CASHQGTGGYYEQYF. This chain links TRBV6-5 with TRBJ2-7, with TRBD1 matching 11 bases. Germline CDR1 reads MNHEY; CDR2 reads SVGAGI. Germline trimming cut 11 bases from V and 3 bases from J; bases unmatched to any gene: 12. The CDR3 sequence is 15 residues long.

In this sample, this clone turned up a few times. This chain uses TRBV10-3 with TRBJ1-5, with D unresolved. Per the germline V gene, CDR1 is ENHRY and CDR2 is SYGVKD. Trimming took 0 bases from V and 5 from J, leaving 5 bases between them. CDR3 length equals 13 residues. The CDR3 here is CAISESLDQPQHF. The CDR3 nucleotides are TGTGCCATCAGTGAGTCACTGGATCAGCCCCAGCATTTT.

The chain combines TRBV5-8 with TRBJ2-5; D is ambiguous. Germline V lookup: CDR1 SGHTS, CDR2 YDEGEE. This CDR3 comprises 13 residues. The V gene lost 9 bases and the J gene lost 0 bases, with 12 bases spanning the gap. CDR3: CATLMRNQETQYF. CDR3 bases: TGTGCCACCCTCATGCGTAACCAAGAGACCCAGTACTTC.

The chain is built from TRBV7-2 and TRBJ1-2; the D is unclear. With 0 bases removed from V and 1 base from J, the gap between germline ends came to 9 bases. CDR1 and CDR2 from the germline V gene are SGHTA and FQGNSA. The CDR3 is 15 residues long. The CDR3 spells CASSLALQSNYGYTF. CDR3 coding DNA: TGTGCCAGCAGCTTAGCCTTACAGAGTAACTATGGCTACACCTTC.

This clone was detected only a few times. The V call is TRBV5-4, the J call TRBJ1-2, with D uncertain. V lost 1 base and J lost 3, with 7 bases in between. Germline V CDR1 and CDR2: SGHNT, YYREEE (reference sequence). This CDR3 has 13 amino acids. The CDR3 DNA sequence: TGTGCCAGCAGCTTGCGGAGCCACTATGGCTACACCTTC. Translated: CASSLRSHYGYTF.

The V gene is TRBV19, the J gene TRBJ2-3; 8 bases match TRBD2. CDR1 is LNHDA and CDR2 is SQIVND in the germline V gene (reference sequence). Losses at the gene ends were 4 bases for V and 9 bases for J; bases not matched to a gene: 15. The CDR3 sequence is 16 residues long. The CDR3 loop is CASSTHSGKTGYTQYF. As DNA, the CDR3 is TGTGCCAGTAGTACGCATAGCGGGAAAACGGGTTACACGCAGTATTTT.

The CDR3 loop is CAAGWASGVSYEQYF. The CDR3 bases are TGTGCCGCCGGGTGGGCCAGCGGGGTTTCCTACGAGCAGTACTTC. The V gene is TRBV27, the J gene TRBJ2-7, with TRBD2 matching 7 bases. The CDR3 covers 15 residues. CDR1 and CDR2 from the germline V gene are MNHEY and SMNVEV (reference sequence). Germline trimming cut 11 bases from V and 1 base from J; bases unmatched to any gene: 14.

This clone was seen only a few times. The rearrangement uses TRBV5-1 and TRBJ1-6; D unresolved. CDR1 is SGHRS and CDR2 is YFSETQ in the germline V gene. V was cut by 1 base and J by 10 bases, with 9 bases left in between. This CDR3 is 13 amino acids long. The CDR3 sequence: CASSLLPESPLHF. In DNA, the CDR3 is TGCGCCAGCAGCTTGTTACCAGAATCACCCCTCCACTTT.

V usage is TRBV7-2 and J usage is TRBJ1-6; TRBD1 matches 7 bases. The CDR3 is 15 residues long. With 4 bases clipped from V and 7 bases from J, the junction kept 7 bases outside the gene matches. CDR1 SGHTA and CDR2 FQGNSA come from the germline V gene. This chain's CDR3 is CASSSQGTVNSPLHF. The CDR3 DNA reads TGTGCCAGCAGCTCACAGGGGACCGTGAATTCACCCCTCCACTTT.

This clone was counted between two and nine times. The genes are TRBV15 and TRBJ2-5, with 9 nucleotides matching TRBD2. After removal of 1 base from V and 5 bases from J, the junction contained 11 bases not matched to a gene. This CDR3 is built from 17 residues. Germline V lookup: CDR1 LNHNV, CDR2 YYDKDF (reference sequence). The CDR3, as DNA: TGTGCCACCAGCAGAGTCGGTGTGGCGGGGGGGCAGGAGACCCAGTACTTC. Its protein is CATSRVGVAGGQETQYF.

This clone appeared once. J is TRBJ2-2 and V is TRBV27; 15 nucleotides agree with TRBD2. The CDR3 is 19 residues long. In germline, CDR1 is MNHEY, CDR2 SMNVEV (reference sequence). After removal of 5 bases from V and 0 bases from J, the junction contained 7 bases not matched to a gene. The CDR3 here is CASSRPGLAGGSNTGELFF. The CDR3 DNA is TGTGCCAGCAGTCGACCGGGACTAGCGGGAGGTTCGAACACCGGGGAGCTGTTTTTT.

The sample holds one count of this clone. This rearrangement joins TRBV6-1 to TRBJ1-2; D is possibly TRBD1 (6 bases). The CDR3 sequence is 14 residues long. The germline gives CDR1 MNHNS, CDR2 SASEGT. V gave up 3 bases and J gave up 4 bases, with 12 bases separating them. In DNA, the CDR3 is TGTGCCAGCAGTGAGGGGGCTTTTCTCTATGGCTACACCTTC. Protein product: CASSEGAFLYGYTF.

Comments on this clone: Other DNA sequences of this sample code for an identical CDR3. The V and J genes are TRBV29-1 and TRBJ1-1; the match to TRBD1 covers 8 bases. Per germline, CDR1 SQVTM and CDR2 ANQGSEA. The CDR3 contains 12 residues. Trimming took 7 bases from V and 2 from J; bases not matched to a gene: 3. The CDR3 DNA is TGCAGCGCAGGGACAGGAAACACTGAAGCTTTCTTT. Translated, it gives CSAGTGNTEAFF.

This clone has only a few counts. The chain couples TRBV6-1 to TRBJ1-3; weak D call: TRBD1 (6 bases). This CDR3 comprises 14 residues. Germline V gene data show CDR1 as MNHNS and CDR2 as SASEGT. Between the trimmed V and J ends, which lost 2 bases and 4 bases, there was a span of 9 bases. The CDR3 reads CASSERGSGNTIYF. CDR3 sequence (DNA): TGTGCCAGCAGTGAAAGGGGGTCGGGAAACACCATATATTTT.

The chain couples TRBV7-2 to TRBJ1-5; 10 bases align to TRBD1. The V gene's germline CDR1 is SGHTA and CDR2 FQGNSA. The CDR3 runs to 17 residues. V lost 5 bases, J lost 3 bases, and 10 bases stayed unmatched. This CDR3 is CASSAFRTGGFNQPQHF. The CDR3 DNA reads TGTGCCAGCAGCGCCTTTCGGACAGGGGGTTTCAATCAGCCCCAGCATTTT.

The rearrangement links TRBV2 to TRBJ2-1; 8 nucleotides agree with TRBD2. The CDR3 contains 12 residues. V gave up 5 bases and J gave up 8 bases; unmatched junction bases: 2. In germline, CDR1 is SNHLY, CDR2 FYNNEI. CDR3 residues: CASSWRGDEQFF. As DNA, the CDR3 is TGTGCCAGCAGTTGGCGGGGGGATGAGCAGTTCTTC.

This chain joins TRBV3-1 (or the pseudogene TRBV3-2) and TRBJ2-2; D remains ambiguous. Trimming took off 0 bases at V and 9 bases at J, with 14 bases between the two ends. Germline lookup yields CDR1 LGHDT and CDR2 YNNKEL (reference sequence). The CDR3 is 15 amino acids. Here the CDR3 reads CASSQDSNPRRELFF. The DNA of the CDR3 is TGTGCCAGCAGCCAAGATTCAAACCCTAGAAGGGAGCTGTTTTTT.